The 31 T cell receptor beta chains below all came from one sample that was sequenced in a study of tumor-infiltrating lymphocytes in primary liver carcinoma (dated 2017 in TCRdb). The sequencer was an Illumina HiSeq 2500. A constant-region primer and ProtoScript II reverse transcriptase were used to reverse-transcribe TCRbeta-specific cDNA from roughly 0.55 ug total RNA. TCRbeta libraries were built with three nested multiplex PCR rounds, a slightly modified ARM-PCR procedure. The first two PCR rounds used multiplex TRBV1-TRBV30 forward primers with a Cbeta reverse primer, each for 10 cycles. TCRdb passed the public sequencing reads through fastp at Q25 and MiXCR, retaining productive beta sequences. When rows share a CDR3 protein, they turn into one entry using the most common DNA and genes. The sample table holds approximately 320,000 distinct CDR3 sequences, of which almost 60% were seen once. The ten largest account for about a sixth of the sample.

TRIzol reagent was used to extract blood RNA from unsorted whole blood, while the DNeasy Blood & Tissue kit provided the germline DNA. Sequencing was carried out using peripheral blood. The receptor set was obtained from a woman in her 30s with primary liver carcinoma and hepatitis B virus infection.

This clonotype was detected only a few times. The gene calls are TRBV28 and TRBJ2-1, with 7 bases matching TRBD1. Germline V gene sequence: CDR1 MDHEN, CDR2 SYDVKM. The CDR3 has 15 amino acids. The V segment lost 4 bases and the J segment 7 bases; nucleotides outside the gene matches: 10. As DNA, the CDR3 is TGTGCCAGCAGTTCCCGACAGGGATCTTTTAATGAGCAGTTCTTC. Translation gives CASSSRQGSFNEQFF.

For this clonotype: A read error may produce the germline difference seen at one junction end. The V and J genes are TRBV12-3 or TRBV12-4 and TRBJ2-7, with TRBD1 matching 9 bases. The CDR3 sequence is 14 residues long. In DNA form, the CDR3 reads TGTGCCAGCAGTCCCGGGACAGGGTTCTACAAGCAATACTTC. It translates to CASSPGTGFYKQYF.

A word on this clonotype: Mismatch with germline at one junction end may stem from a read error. CDR3 DNA sequence: TGTGACAGCAGCAAACAGGGTTCCACTGAAGCTTTCTTT. It is translated as CDSSKQGSTEAFF. The V gene is TRBV5-4, the J gene TRBJ1-1; D might be TRBD1 (6 bases). The germline V gene encodes CDR1 SGHNT and CDR2 YYREEE (reference sequence). The CDR3 extends over 13 amino acids.

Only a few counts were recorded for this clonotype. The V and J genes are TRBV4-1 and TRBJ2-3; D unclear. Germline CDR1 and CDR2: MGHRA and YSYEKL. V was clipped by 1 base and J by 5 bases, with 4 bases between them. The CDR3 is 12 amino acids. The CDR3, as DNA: TGCGCCAGCAGCCAAGTCCTAGATACGCAGTATTTT. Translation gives CASSQVLDTQYF.

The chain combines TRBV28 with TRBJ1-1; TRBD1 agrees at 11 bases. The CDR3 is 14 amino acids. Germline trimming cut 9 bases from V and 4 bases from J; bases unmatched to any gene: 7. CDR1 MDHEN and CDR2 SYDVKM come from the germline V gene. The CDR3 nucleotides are TGTGCCAGTAGGGACAGGGGGAAGACCACTGAAGCTTTCTTT. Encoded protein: CASRDRGKTTEAFF.

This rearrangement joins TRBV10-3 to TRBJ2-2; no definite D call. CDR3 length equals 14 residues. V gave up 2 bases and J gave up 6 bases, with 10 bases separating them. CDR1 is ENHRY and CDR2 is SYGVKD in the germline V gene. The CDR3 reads CAISEPGYPGELFF. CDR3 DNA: TGTGCCATCAGTGAGCCTGGGTATCCCGGGGAGCTGTTTTTT.

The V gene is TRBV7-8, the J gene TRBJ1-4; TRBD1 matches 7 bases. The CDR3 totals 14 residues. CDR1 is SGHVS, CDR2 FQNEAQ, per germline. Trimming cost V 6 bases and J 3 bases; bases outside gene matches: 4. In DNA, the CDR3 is TGTGCCAGCAGAAGGGGGCTCGCTAATGAAAAACTGTTTTTT. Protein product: CASRRGLANEKLFF.

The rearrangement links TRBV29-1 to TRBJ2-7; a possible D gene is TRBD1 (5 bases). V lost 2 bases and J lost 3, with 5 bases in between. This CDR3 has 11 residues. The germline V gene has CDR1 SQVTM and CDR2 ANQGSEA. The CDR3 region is CSVETGYEQYF. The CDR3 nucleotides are TGCAGCGTTGAAACAGGCTACGAGCAGTACTTC.

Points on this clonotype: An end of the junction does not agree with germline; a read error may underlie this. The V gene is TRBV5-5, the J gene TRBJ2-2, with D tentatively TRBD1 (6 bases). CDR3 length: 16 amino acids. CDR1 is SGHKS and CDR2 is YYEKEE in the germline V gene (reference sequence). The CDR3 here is CASSWRGGGRSGELFF. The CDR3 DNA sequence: TGTGCCAGTAGCTGGCGTGGGGGCGGACGGTCCGGGGAGCTATTTTTT.

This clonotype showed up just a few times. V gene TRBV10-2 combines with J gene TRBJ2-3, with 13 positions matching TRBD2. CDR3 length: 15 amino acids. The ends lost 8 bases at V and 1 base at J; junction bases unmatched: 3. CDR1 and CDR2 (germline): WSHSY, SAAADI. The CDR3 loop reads CASSGLAGGTDTQYF. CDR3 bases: TGCGCCAGCTCCGGACTAGCGGGAGGCACAGATACGCAGTATTTT.

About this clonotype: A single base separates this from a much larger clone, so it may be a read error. The CDR3 spells CSVLSGSYNVQFF. CDR3 DNA sequence: TGCAGCGTTCTGAGCGGCTCCTACAATGTGCAGTTCTTC. The rearrangement uses TRBV29-1 and TRBJ2-1; TRBD2 might be the D (5 bases). Germline V CDR1 and CDR2: SQVTM, ANQGSEA. CDR3 size: 13 residues.

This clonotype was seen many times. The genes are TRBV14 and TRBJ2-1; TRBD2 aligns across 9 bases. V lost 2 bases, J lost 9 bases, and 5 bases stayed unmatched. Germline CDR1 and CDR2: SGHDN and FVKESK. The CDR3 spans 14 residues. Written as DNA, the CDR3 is TGTGCCAGCAGCCAACACCTTAGCGGGAGTGAGCAGTTCTTC. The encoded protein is CASSQHLSGSEQFF.

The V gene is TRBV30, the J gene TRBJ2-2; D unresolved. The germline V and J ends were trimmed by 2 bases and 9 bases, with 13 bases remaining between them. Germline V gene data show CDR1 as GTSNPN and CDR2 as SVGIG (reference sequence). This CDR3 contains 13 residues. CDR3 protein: CAWSLTVTRELFF. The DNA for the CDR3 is TGTGCCTGGAGTTTAACTGTGACCAGGGAGCTGTTTTTT.

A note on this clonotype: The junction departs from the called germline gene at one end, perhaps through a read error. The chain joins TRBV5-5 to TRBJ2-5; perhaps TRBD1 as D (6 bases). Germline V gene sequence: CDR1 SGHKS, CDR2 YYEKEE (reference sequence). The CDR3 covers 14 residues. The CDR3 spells CASNLLTGQETQYF. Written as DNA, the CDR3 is TGTGCCAGCAACTTGTTGACAGGACAAGAGACCCAGTACTTC.

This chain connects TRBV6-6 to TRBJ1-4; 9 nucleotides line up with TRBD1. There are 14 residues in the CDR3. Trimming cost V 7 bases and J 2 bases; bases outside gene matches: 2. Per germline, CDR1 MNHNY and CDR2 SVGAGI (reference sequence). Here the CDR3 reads CASNGQGTNEKLFF. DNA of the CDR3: TGTGCCAGCAATGGACAGGGGACTAATGAAAAACTGTTTTTT.

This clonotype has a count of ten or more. The CDR3 is CASGILNLAGGRNEQFF. In DNA form, the CDR3 reads TGTGCCTCTGGGATTCTCAATTTAGCGGGAGGACGGAATGAGCAGTTCTTC. The chain recombines TRBV6-2 or TRBV6-3 with TRBJ2-1, with 10 bases identical to TRBD2. V shed 11 bases and J 7 bases; nucleotides not matched to a gene: 20. The CDR3 is made up of 17 amino acids. CDR1 and CDR2 from the germline V gene are MNHEY and SVGEGT.

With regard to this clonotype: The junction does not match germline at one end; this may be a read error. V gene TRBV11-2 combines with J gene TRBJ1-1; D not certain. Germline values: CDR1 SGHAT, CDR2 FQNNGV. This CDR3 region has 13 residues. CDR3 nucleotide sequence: TGTGCCAACAGCTCCCAGTTCAACACTGAAGCTTTCTTT. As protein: CANSSQFNTEAFF.

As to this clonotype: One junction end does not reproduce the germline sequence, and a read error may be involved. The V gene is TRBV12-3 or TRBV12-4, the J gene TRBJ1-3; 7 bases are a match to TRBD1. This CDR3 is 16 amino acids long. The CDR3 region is CASSDVATGTGNAIYF. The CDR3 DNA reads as TGTGCCAGCAGTGACGTTGCGACAGGGACTGGAAACGCCATATATTTT.

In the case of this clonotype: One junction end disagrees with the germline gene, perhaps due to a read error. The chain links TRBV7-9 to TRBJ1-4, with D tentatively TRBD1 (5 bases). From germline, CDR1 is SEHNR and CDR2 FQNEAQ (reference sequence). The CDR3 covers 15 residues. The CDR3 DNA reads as TGTGCCAGCAGCTTAGGTGGAGGGGCTAATGAAAAGCTGTTTTTT. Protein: CASSLGGGANEKLFF.

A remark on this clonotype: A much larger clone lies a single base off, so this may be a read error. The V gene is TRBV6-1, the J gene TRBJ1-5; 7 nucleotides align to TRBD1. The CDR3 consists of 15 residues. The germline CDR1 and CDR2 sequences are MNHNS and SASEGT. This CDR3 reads CATSPPTGERRPQHF. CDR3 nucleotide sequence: TGTGCCACCAGTCCCCCCACAGGGGAGAGGCGGCCCCAGCATTTT.

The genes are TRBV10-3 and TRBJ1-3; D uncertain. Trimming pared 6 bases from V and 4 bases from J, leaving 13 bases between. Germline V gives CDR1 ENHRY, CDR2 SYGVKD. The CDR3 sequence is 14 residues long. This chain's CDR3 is CAISRTRRGNTIYF. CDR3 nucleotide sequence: TGTGCCATCAGCAGGACCCGGAGAGGAAACACCATATATTTT.

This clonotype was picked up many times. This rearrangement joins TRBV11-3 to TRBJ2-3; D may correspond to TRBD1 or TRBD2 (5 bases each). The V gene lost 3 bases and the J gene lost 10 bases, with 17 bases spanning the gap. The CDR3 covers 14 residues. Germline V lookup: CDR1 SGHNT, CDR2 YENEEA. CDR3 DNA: TGTGCCAGCAGCTTTGGGACGCCGATGGCGCCGCAGTATTTT. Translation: CASSFGTPMAPQYF. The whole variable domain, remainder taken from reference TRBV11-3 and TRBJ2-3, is EAGVVQSPRYKIIEKKQPVAFWCNPISGHNTLYWYLQNLGQGPELLIRYENEEAVDDSQLPKDRFSAERLKGVDSTLKIQPAELGDSAVYLCASSFGTPMAPQYFGPGTRLTVL.

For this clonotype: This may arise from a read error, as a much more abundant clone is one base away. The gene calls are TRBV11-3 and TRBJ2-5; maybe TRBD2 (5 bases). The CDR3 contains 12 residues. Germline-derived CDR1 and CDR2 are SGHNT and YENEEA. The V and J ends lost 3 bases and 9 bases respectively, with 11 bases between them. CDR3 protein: CASSFDQEAQYF. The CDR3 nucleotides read TGTGCCAGCAGCTTCGATCAGGAGGCCCAGTACTTC. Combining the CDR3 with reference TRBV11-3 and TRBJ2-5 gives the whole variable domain EAGVVQSPRYKIIEKKQPVAFWCNPISGHNTLYWYLQNLGQGPELLIRYENEEAVDDSQLPKDRFSAERLKGVDSTLKIQPAELGDSAVYLCASSFDQEAQYFGPGTRLLVL.

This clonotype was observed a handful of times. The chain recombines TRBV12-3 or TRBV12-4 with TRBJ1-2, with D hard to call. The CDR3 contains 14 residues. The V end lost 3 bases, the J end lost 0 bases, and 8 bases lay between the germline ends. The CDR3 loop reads CASSFMAANYGYTF. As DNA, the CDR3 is TGTGCCAGCAGTTTCATGGCAGCTAACTATGGCTACACCTTC.

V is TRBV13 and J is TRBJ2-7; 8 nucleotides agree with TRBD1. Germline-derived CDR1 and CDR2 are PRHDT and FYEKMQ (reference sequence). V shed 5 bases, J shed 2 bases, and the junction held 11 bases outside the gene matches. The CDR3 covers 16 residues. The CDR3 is CASSVRGTGITYEQYF. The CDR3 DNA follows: TGTGCCAGCAGCGTCCGGGGGACAGGTATTACCTACGAGCAGTACTTC.

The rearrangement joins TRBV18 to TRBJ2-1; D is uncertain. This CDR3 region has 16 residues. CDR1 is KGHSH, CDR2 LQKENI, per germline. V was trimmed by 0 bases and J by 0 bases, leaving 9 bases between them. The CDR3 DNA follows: TGTGCCAGCTCACCACCTCGGGTCAGCTCCTACAATGAGCAGTTCTTC. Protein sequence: CASSPPRVSSYNEQFF.

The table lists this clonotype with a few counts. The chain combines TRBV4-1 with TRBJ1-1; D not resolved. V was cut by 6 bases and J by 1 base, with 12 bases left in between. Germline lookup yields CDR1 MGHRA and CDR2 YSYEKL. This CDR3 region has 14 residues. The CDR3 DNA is TGCGCCAGCAGTCTCGGGCCGGGGAACACTGAAGCTTTCTTT. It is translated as CASSLGPGNTEAFF.

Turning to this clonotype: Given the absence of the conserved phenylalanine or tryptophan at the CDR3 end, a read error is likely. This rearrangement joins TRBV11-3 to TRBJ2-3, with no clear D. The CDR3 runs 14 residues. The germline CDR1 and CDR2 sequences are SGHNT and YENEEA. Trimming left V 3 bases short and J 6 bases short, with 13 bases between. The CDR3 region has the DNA TGTGCCAGCAGCTTCGGTAGCAGGAGTGATACGCAGTATTCT. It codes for CASSFGSRSDTQYS.

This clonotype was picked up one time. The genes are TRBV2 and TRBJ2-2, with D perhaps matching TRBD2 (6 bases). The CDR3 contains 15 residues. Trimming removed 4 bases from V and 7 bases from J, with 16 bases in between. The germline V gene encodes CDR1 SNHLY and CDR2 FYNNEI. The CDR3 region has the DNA TGTGCCAGCAGTGGACGGGAGATGTATTTCGGGGAGCTGTTTTTT. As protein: CASSGREMYFGELFF.

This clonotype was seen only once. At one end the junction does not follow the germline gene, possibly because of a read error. The CDR3 sequence is CASSLDGKKGRELLF. CDR3 nucleotides: TGTGCCAGCAGCTTAGATGGGAAGAAGGGGAGGGAGCTGCTTTTT. The genes are TRBV11-2 and TRBJ2-2; TRBD2 aligns across 7 bases. This CDR3 comprises 15 residues. The germline V gene encodes CDR1 SGHAT and CDR2 FQNNGV. The full variable domain, rest sourced from reference TRBV11-2 and TRBJ2-2, is EAGVAQSPRYKIIEKRQSVAFWCNPISGHATLYWYQQILGQGPKLLIQFQNNGVVDDSQLPKDRFSAERLKGVDSTLKIQPAKLEDSAVYLCASSLDGKKGRELLFGEGSRLTVL.

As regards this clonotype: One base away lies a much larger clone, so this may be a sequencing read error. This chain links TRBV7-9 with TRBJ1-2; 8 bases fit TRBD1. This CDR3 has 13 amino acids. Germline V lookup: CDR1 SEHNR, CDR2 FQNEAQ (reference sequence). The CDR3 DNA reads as TGTGTCAGCAGCCCTACAGGGGGATATGGCTACACCTTC. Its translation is CVSSPTGGYGYTF.